These T cell receptor beta chains were read from a single sample in a study of cytomegalovirus exposure and HLA in healthy donors. TCRdb keeps only in-frame clones here, not all; method: immunoSEQ multiplex PCR. In total, the table holds some 82,000 clones. Input material: PBMCs. The receptors were sampled from a woman aged 30 to 39 in good health and CMV-seronegative. Both conserved end residues are part of each CDR3. The order of the fields is CDR3 DNA, CDR3 protein, J gene, V gene, CDR3 length, D gene. A D gene is named only where the DNA matches it firmly.

TGTGCCAGCTCACCCACAGGGTTTCACGAGCAGTACTTC CASSPTGFHEQYF TRBJ2-7 TRBV18 13 -
TGTGCCAGCAGTGATCTACAGGGGGCGAATAACTATGGCTACACCTTC CASSDLQGANNYGYTF TRBJ1-2 TRBV6-1 16 TRBD1
TGTGCCAGCAGCTTAGATCACCTACTCTCCTACGAGCAGTACTTC CASSLDHLLSYEQYF TRBJ2-7 TRBV11-2 15 -
TGTGCCAGCAGTGAGACAGGTGATTCAGCTTTCTTT CASSETGDSAFF TRBJ1-1 TRBV2 12 -
TGTGCCTGGAGTGTAGGGCTGGGGCGATCCTCCTATAATTCACCCCTACACTTT CAWSVGLGRSSYNSPLHF TRBJ1-6 TRBV30 18 -
TGCAGCGTTGAAGATGAGTCACTACTTTACAATGAGCAGTTCTTC CSVEDESLLYNEQFF TRBJ2-1 TRBV29-1 15 -
TGTGCCAGCTCACCCGGACTAACGAACACCGGGGAGCTGTTTTTT CASSPGLTNTGELFF TRBJ2-2 TRBV18 15 -
TGTGCCAGCAGCTTAAATAGCGGGAGTGAGCAGTTCTTC CASSLNSGSEQFF TRBJ2-1 TRBV7-2 13 TRBD2
TGCGCCAGCAGCTTGGCCATGGGAGGTTCAAACTATGGCTACACCTTC CASSLAMGGSNYGYTF TRBJ1-2 TRBV5-1 16 -
TGTGCCAGCAGCTTGGGAGAGGAGCTCTTGAGAAACACCATATATTTT CASSLGEELLRNTIYF TRBJ1-3 TRBV7-9 16 -
TGTGCCAGTAGCCTCCTGGGCAGGGACAATGAGCAGTTCTTC CASSLLGRDNEQFF TRBJ2-1 TRBV19 14 -
TGTGCCAGCTCCCCTGACAGCTATGGCTACACCTTC CASSPDSYGYTF TRBJ1-2 TRBV18 12 -
TGCGCCAGCAGCTTGGCCGGAGGGGGGGCCCAAGATACGCAGTATTTT CASSLAGGGAQDTQYF TRBJ2-3 TRBV5-1 16 -
TGTGCCAGCAGTGCGAATCTCGGGACTAGTTCCGGGGAGCTGTTTTTT CASSANLGTSSGELFF TRBJ2-2 TRBV25-1 16 TRBD2
TGTGCCAGCAGTGGACAGTTTTCCTACGAGCAGTACTTC CASSGQFSYEQYF TRBJ2-7 TRBV6-1 13 -
TGTGCCAGCATGAAAAGCCGACTGCGCACAGATACGCAGTATTTT CASMKSRLRTDTQYF TRBJ2-3 TRBV7-9 15 -
TGCAGCGTTGGAACTCATGAGCAGTTCTTC CSVGTHEQFF TRBJ2-1 TRBV29-1 10 -
TGTGCCTGGAGTTTTGACAGGGGGCATGGCTACACCTTC CAWSFDRGHGYTF TRBJ1-2 TRBV30 13 TRBD1
TGTGCCAGCTCACCACAGCGTACAGGGGCTGATGGCTACACCTTC CASSPQRTGADGYTF TRBJ1-2 TRBV18 15 TRBD1
TGCAGCGTTGTAACTAGCGGCACAGATACGCAGTATTTT CSVVTSGTDTQYF TRBJ2-3 TRBV29-1 13 TRBD2
TGTGCCAGCAGTGGCGCAGGGGAGCAATTCTCTGGGGCCAACGTCCTGACTTTC CASSGAGEQFSGANVLTF TRBJ2-6 TRBV25-1 18 -
TGTGCCAGCAGCCCGACGGGGGGGAGCAATCAGCCCCAGCATTTT CASSPTGGSNQPQHF TRBJ1-5 TRBV7-8 15 -
TGTGCCAGCAGTGAAGGGGATGGCACAGATACGCAGTATTTT CASSEGDGTDTQYF TRBJ2-3 TRBV6-4 14 -
TGTGCCAGCAGCCAAGAGGGGGGAAGGGAGGGGGAGGATACGCAGTATTTT CASSQEGGREGEDTQYF TRBJ2-3 TRBV4-2 17 -
TGTGCCAGCTCGACCCATCAATCATCAGGAGATACGCAGTATTTT CASSTHQSSGDTQYF TRBJ2-3 TRBV6-1 15 -
TGTGCCTGGAGTCAACAGGGGCCCACTGAAGCTTTCTTT CAWSQQGPTEAFF TRBJ1-1 TRBV30 13 TRBD1
TGCGCCAGCAGCTTGGTTGGCGGGAGGGAGGATACGCAGTATTTT CASSLVGGREDTQYF TRBJ2-3 TRBV5-1 15 TRBD2